The T cell receptor (beta chain) under discussion was sequenced for a study of cytomegalovirus exposure and HLA in healthy donors (dated by TCRdb to about 2017). General notes on the study: In an earlier analysis of some 550 of the donors, less than 350 Gb of sequence data and approximately 100 million unique TCR beta sequences from some 170 million T cells were reported. An early release that covered 500 to 800 HLA-typed donors contained around 330 gigabases of sequencing data and 75 million to 100 million unique TCR sequences. The genetic ancestry cluster associated with self-reported Caucasian donors included approximately 85% of the 350 to 500 genotyped donors. The study aimed to test whether cataloging public T cell receptors could reveal signatures of past pathogen exposure. Using immunosequencing, the study profiled T cell repertoires from 640 or so subjects and related those repertoires to cytomegalovirus serostatus. In addition to the first cohort of around 670 subjects, a separate validation cohort of approximately 130 different subjects was used. To predict cytomegalovirus infection status, the study combined high-throughput TCR immunosequencing, statistical association of individual TCRs with disease status, and machine learning. A later analysis re-examined previously published TCR beta repertoires from 500 to 700 donors and added high-resolution HLA genotyping to investigate patterns of TCR occurrence. The later analysis used no new phenotypic data to find candidate immune exposures, relying instead on TCR beta sequences and their occurrence across donors. An earlier analysis of several hundred of the donors applied high-throughput TCR beta sequencing to assess whether each TCR beta V gene segment acted as functional or pseudogenic. Alongside the repertoire data, information on donor age, sex, ethnicity and CMV serostatus was compiled. A later genetic analysis used genome-wide SNP genotypes for about 65% of the roughly 670 donors, treating that subset as a discovery cohort. Every discovery cohort repertoire had been produced on one sequencing platform. Class I and class II HLA loci were covered by the typing at four-digit resolution. The number of typed donors differed by locus: 629-630 for A, B, C, DRB1 and DQB1; approximately 520 for DQA1; around 580 for DPA1; and about 450 for DPB1. Several DR-DQ haplotypes were handled as single units for association and clustering, since linkage in the cohort was strong. Among several hundred genotyped donors of the cohort, an average of roughly 230,000 unique TCR beta nucleotide sequences was sequenced per donor, of which 15% to 20% were non-productive.

Findings and caveats that apply to the study as a whole: In the study, some 160 TCR beta chains were listed as associated with cytomegalovirus. CMV serostatus was the only immune exposure information available for the cohort. A group of highly shared sequence variants was considered likely to be a technical artifact of the sequencing pipeline. In an earlier analysis of 587 of the donors, most TCR beta V segments appeared in productive rearrangements about 90% or about 30% of the time, broadly matching IMGT annotations. In a later analysis, several top co-occurrence clusters were reported to appear linked to parvovirus B19, influenza, CMV and Epstein-Barr virus. Because HLA typing was unavailable for some donors at each locus, only the typed subset was used in association tests. At a false discovery rate of 0.05, a later analysis linked around 17,000 TCR beta sequences to specific HLA alleles. In a later genetic analysis, fewer N-insertions in productive TCRs were reported among donors in an Asian-associated ancestry cluster than the approximately 710-donor mean. Across donors, most TCR sequences were observed very rarely, whereas some public TCRs were present in many individuals. Sequencing depth was assumed to be roughly uniform across donors in the presence/absence analyses, though that assumption may not hold. A further reported finding was that TCR beta sequences accurately predicted the HLA-A and HLA-B alleles for most subjects in the first cohort. Strong co-occurrence of HLA alleles, especially DR and DQ, made assigning TCR associations to individual alleles difficult. In a later analysis, HLA-associated TCR beta chains were found to be more clonally expanded and to have lower generation probabilities than equally common non-associated chains. The authors suggested that the approach could potentially be extended to other disease states and immunological phenotypes. A few of the identified cytomegalovirus-associated TCR beta chains were confirmed in vitro to be specific for cytomegalovirus antigens. A later genetic analysis associated a missense DCLRE1C variant with V-gene and J-gene trimming of TCR beta chains, and an independent cohort replicated the association. According to a later analysis, most CMV-associated TCR beta chains appeared to be HLA-restricted, and the HLA associations seemed to be driven largely by CMV exposure. Around 16 rarely observed V segments, including chromosome 9 orphons, were excluded from the earlier analysis of a few hundred of the donors because counts were too low. In a later analysis, TCR association rates were found to vary across HLA loci, with the most associated TCRs seen for DRB1 alleles and the fewest for HLA-C alleles. Cytomegalovirus status was reported to be diagnosed by the classifier with high specificity and sensitivity in both the original and validation cohorts. Linkage disequilibrium might explain the correlated functional status among segregating V segments, but an unknown experimental factor could not be excluded. Only TCR beta chains were sequenced in this cohort, and the absence of alpha or paired-chain data limited detectable features. Because the 87-base-pair reads could not distinguish some IMGT-functional V segments, including TRBV6-2 and TRBV6-3, those segments were excluded.

The library was built by means of the immunoSEQ multiplex PCR assay. A mixture of 60 forward primers for TCR Vbeta segments and 13 reverse primers for TCR Jbeta segments was used in the multiplex PCR. The CDR3 region of rearranged TCR beta genes was amplified from genomic DNA by a multiplex PCR assay. The Illumina HiSeq System was used to sequence the amplified TCR beta libraries as 87-base-pair reads. Per the original workflow: In a later analysis, tens of millions of unique TCR beta chains were counted across the roughly 670 repertoires, and approximately 9.9 million of these chains were shared by at least two donors. Raw reads were error-corrected and collapsed into unique sequences with a nearest-neighbor algorithm that merged closely related sequences to remove PCR and sequencing errors. To assign V, D and J gene segments, CDR3 sequences were aligned to IMGT reference sequences. Each retained sequence needed at least a six-nucleotide match to both a V gene segment and a J gene segment. A rearrangement counted as productive if the CDR3 had no stop codons and remained in frame with V and J, and every other rearrangement counted as non-productive. CDR3 was defined according to IMGT convention as the region running from the second conserved V-encoded cysteine to the conserved J-encoded phenylalanine. The earlier analysis of roughly 590 of the donors excluded any sequence lacking an unambiguous match to a single V gene segment. In an earlier analysis of more than 500 of the donors, a V segment was called functional when productive rearrangements were above 56.7%, and segregating when the standard deviation between donors exceeded 5%. A statistical classification framework was built to diagnose cytomegalovirus status from the catalog of TCR beta chain sequences. V and J gene assignment, in a later analysis, came from comparing TCR nucleotide sequences with IMGT/GENE-DB human TR gene sequences. The TCRdist pipeline was used in a later analysis to assign CDR3 sequences and most-parsimonious VDJ recombination scenarios. A later analysis defined each TCR beta chain by its CDR3 amino acid sequence plus V-gene family, and excluded reads lacking a unique V-gene family. In a later analysis, 500 to 650 highly shared, low-generation-probability nucleotide sequences were removed to address suspected cross-contamination and a sequencing artifact. In a later analysis, a clonal expansion index for each public chain was calculated from normalized within-repertoire ranks of inferred template counts. In a later analysis, generation probabilities were computed with a VDJ recombination model fitted to out-of-frame rearrangements, and the resulting probabilities were checked against IGoR. In a later analysis, hypergeometric tests were used to score TCR-TCR, TCR-HLA and TCR-CMV co-occurrence, with a repertoire-size bias correction applied to TCR pairs. To estimate false discovery rates, a later analysis permuted the HLA or CMV assignments 20 times. In a later analysis, co-occurring TCRs were grouped with DBSCAN, and TCRdist sequence similarity was added when clustering was performed within HLA-allele-positive subsets. For co-occurrence clustering, repertoires with fewer than 30,000 or more than 120,000 public chains were excluded, along with roughly 5 repertoires with anomalous nucleotide sharing. TCRdb holds this immuneACCESS table with in-frame rearrangements only. Some clones are missing; in checked studies, unresolved V genes explain under half, and the rest has no known cause. V and J calls and clone size come straight from that table; D and trimming were deduced from the DNA. In this sample the table shows tens of thousands of clones, roughly 78% of which occur a single time. Around 2.7% of the sample is taken by the ten largest.

Turning to this clone: Its antigen remains undetermined. Base qualities are missing; no much larger clone stands one base away.

V lost 3 bases and J lost 0 bases; the stretch between them is 14 bases long. The germline V gene (reference sequence) supplies CDR1 PRHDT and CDR2 FYEKMQ. The CDR3 spans 16 residues, from the cysteine through the phenylalanine. The entry retains the CDR3 DNA only, 48 bases that are in frame from base 1. The cohort was made up of roughly 670 healthy bone marrow donors. Cohort members were all nominally healthy when sampled, although unrecorded immune exposures were likely present. The donor was CMV seropositive and was included in the group of 250 to 350 seropositive cohort members. A peripheral blood sample was collected from each donor, and TCR beta sequencing was performed on peripheral blood mononuclear cells. Genomic DNA was extracted from the blood cell samples with the Qiagen DNeasy Blood Extraction Kit.

This chain joins TRBV13 to TRBJ2-5, and possibly TRBD2, on 6 matching bases. The specimen sequenced was PBMCs. The sequence derives from a male donor in good health and CMV-seropositive. The CDR3 protein is CASSFGGSGYQETQYF. Read as DNA, the sequence is TGTGCCAGCAGCTTTGGGGGGAGCGGGTACCAAGAGACCCAGTACTTC.